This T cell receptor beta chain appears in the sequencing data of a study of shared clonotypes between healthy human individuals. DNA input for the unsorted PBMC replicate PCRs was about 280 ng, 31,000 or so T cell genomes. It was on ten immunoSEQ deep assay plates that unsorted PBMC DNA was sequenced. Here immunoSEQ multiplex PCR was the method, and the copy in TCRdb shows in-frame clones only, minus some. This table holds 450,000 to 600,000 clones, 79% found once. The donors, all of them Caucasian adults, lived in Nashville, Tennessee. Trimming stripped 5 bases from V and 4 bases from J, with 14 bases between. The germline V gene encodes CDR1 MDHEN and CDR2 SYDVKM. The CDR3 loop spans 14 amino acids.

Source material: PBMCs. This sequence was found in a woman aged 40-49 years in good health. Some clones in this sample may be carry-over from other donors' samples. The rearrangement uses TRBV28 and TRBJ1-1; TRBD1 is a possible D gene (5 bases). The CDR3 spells CASSSYRQTTEAFF. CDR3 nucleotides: TGTGCCAGCAGTAGTTACAGGCAGACCACTGAAGCTTTCTTT.